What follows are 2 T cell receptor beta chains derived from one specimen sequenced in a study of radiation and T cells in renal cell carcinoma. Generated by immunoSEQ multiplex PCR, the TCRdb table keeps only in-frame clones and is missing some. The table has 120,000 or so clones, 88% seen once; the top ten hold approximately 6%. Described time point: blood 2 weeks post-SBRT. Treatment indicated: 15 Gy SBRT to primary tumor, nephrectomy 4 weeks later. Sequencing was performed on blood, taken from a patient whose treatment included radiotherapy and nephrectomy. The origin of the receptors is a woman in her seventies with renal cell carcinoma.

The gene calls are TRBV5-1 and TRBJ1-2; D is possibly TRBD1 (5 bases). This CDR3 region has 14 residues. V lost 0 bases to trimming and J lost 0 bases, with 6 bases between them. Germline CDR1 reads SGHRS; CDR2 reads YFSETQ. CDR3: CASSLEGANYGYTF. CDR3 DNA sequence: TGCGCCAGCAGCTTGGAAGGGGCTAACTATGGCTACACCTTC.

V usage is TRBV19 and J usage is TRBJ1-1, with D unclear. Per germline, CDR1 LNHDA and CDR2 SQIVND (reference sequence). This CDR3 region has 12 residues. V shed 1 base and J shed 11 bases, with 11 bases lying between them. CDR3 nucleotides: TGTGCCAGTAGTATAGCCCTAGGGCATGCTTTCTTT. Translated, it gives CASSIALGHAFF.